Listed below are T cell receptor beta chains from one sample, sequenced in a study of blood T cell repertoires in COVID-19. TCRdb's table, derived via immunoSEQ multiplex PCR, lists solely in-frame clones and lacks some. The sample lists roughly 190,000 clones, roughly 84% occurring once. Specimen: peripheral blood. The receptors were sampled from a human donor in a cohort sampled during active COVID-19. CDR3s include the opening cysteine and the closing phenylalanine or tryptophan. A D gene is named only where the DNA matches it firmly. Only some rows state a clone size, as once, few, many or a class for expanded clones.

TRBJ2-1 | once | TRBV6-1 | TRBD2 | CASSGPGTSGFNEQFF | TGTGCCAGCAGTGGTCCCGGGACTAGCGGGTTCAATGAGCAGTTCTTC
TRBJ1-3 | NA | TRBV14 | NA | CASSQGRRNTIYF | TGTGCCAGCAGCCAAGGCAGGAGAAACACCATATATTTT
TRBJ1-5 | once | TRBV5-1 | NA | CASSLGADNQPQHF | TGCGCCAGCAGCTTGGGGGCAGACAATCAGCCCCAGCATTTT
TRBJ2-5 | NA | TRBV6-2/TRBV6-3 | NA | CASSYSSETQYF | TGTGCCAGCAGTTACTCCTCCGAGACCCAGTACTTC
TRBJ2-7 | NA | TRBV10-3 | TRBD2 | CAIRSGTSRYEQYF | TGTGCCATCAGATCGGGGACTAGCAGGTACGAGCAGTACTTC
TRBJ1-2 | once | TRBV14 | TRBD1 | CASSQGGQGTNYGYTF | TGTGCCAGCAGCCAAGGAGGACAGGGAACTAACTATGGCTACACCTTC
TRBJ2-1 | NA | TRBV24-1 | TRBD2 | CATSVGSGGAREQFF | TGTGCCACCAGTGTAGGGAGCGGGGGGGCCAGGGAGCAGTTCTTC
TRBJ1-1 | NA | TRBV6-5 | TRBD1 | CASIGGSFPEAFF | TGTGCCAGCATAGGGGGCTCCTTCCCTGAAGCTTTCTTT
TRBJ1-2 | NA | TRBV5-1 | NA | CASSLDTGNYGYTF | TGCGCCAGCAGCTTGGATACAGGGAACTATGGCTACACCTTC
TRBJ2-1 | NA | TRBV11-2 | NA | CASSPEGSYNEQFF | TGTGCCAGCAGCCCAGAGGGCTCCTACAATGAGCAGTTCTTC
TRBJ2-1 | NA | TRBV6-6 | NA | CASGTVAYNEQFF | TGTGCCAGCGGTACGGTCGCCTACAATGAGCAGTTCTTC
TRBJ2-7 | few | TRBV5-1 | TRBD1 | CATATGTGTYEQYF | TGCGCCACCGCAACCGGGACAGGGACCTACGAGCAGTACTTC
TRBJ2-1 | once | TRBV25-1 | TRBD1 | CASSIGDRYFDNEQFF | TGTGCCAGCAGTATCGGGGACAGATATTTTGACAATGAGCAGTTCTTC
TRBJ2-3 | NA | TRBV19 | TRBD2 | CASSSLLAGYTDTQYF | TGTGCCAGTAGTTCCCTACTAGCGGGATACACAGATACGCAGTATTTT
TRBJ2-5 | NA | TRBV7-9 | TRBD2 | CASSRHAGVKIETQYF | TGTGCCAGCAGCCGTCACGCGGGGGTGAAAATAGAGACCCAGTACTTC
TRBJ1-2 | NA | TRBV3-1/TRBV3-2 | TRBD1 | CASRPSGGQSYGYTF | TGTGCCAGCAGGCCGTCAGGGGGACAGTCCTATGGCTACACCTTC
TRBJ2-2 | once | TRBV4-1 | TRBD2 | CASSISGGATGELFF | TGCGCCAGCAGCATCAGCGGGGGGGCGACCGGGGAGCTGTTTTTT
TRBJ2-3 | once | TRBV6-1 | NA | CASSEARVGIRTDTQYF | TGTGCCAGCAGTGAAGCGCGGGTCGGAATCCGCACAGATACGCAGTATTTT
TRBJ1-6 | NA | TRBV28 | TRBD1 | CASSSPDRSYSPLHF | TGTGCCAGCAGTTCTCCGGACAGGAGTTATTCACCCCTCCACTTT
TRBJ1-1 | NA | TRBV12-3/TRBV12-4 | NA | CASSLVAPTEAFF | TGTGCCAGCAGTTTGGTGGCCCCCACGGAAGCTTTCTTT
TRBJ2-3 | NA | TRBV19 | NA | CASSLMRKSTDTQYF | TGTGCCAGTAGTTTAATGCGGAAAAGCACAGATACGCAGTATTTT
TRBJ2-7 | NA | TRBV11-2 | NA | CASSFGQPYEQYF | TGTGCCAGCAGTTTCGGACAGCCCTACGAGCAGTACTTC
TRBJ1-1 | NA | TRBV19 | TRBD1 | CASSRGQGIFAEAFF | TGTGCCAGTAGCCGCGGACAGGGGATATTTGCTGAAGCTTTCTTT
TRBJ2-7 | NA | TRBV5-1 | NA | CASRDSGQISSYEQYF | TGCGCCAGCAGGGATTCCGGACAGATTAGCTCCTACGAGCAGTACTTC
TRBJ1-1 | NA | TRBV7-9 | TRBD1 | CASSLGGGEKTEAFF | TGTGCCAGCAGCTTAGGAGGGGGCGAGAAAACTGAAGCTTTCTTT
TRBJ1-1 | NA | TRBV3-1/TRBV3-2 | NA | CASSQQQGNTEAFF | TGTGCCAGCAGCCAGCAACAGGGGAACACTGAAGCTTTCTTT
TRBJ2-3 | NA | TRBV20-1 | NA | CSPTIGDTQYF | TGCAGCCCGACAATAGGCGATACGCAGTATTTT
TRBJ1-6 | few | TRBV4-2 | NA | CASSQDHGVPNSPLHF | TGTGCCAGCAGCCAAGATCACGGGGTCCCGAATTCACCCCTCCACTTT
TRBJ2-1 | few | TRBV10-3 | NA | CAIGTAPGDLNEQFF | TGTGCCATCGGAACGGCACCGGGAGATCTGAATGAGCAGTTCTTC
TRBJ2-7 | NA | TRBV3-1/TRBV3-2 | NA | CASSPGGGAYEQYF | TGTGCCAGCAGCCCTGGGGGGGGCGCCTACGAGCAGTACTTC
TRBJ2-1 | few | TRBV6-5 | TRBD1 | CASRRDRGYGEQFF | TGTGCCAGCAGGAGGGACAGGGGGTACGGTGAGCAGTTCTTC
TRBJ1-2 | NA | TRBV2 | TRBD1 | CASSGTGEIPNYGYTF | TGTGCCAGCAGTGGGACAGGGGAGATACCTAACTATGGCTACACCTTC
TRBJ2-2 | NA | TRBV3-1/TRBV3-2 | NA | CASSQGPPGGELFF | TGTGCCAGCAGCCAGGGTCCGCCCGGGGGGGAGCTGTTTTTT
TRBJ1-1 | NA | TRBV19 | NA | CASSRMGAGLVRTEAFF | TGTGCCAGTAGCAGAATGGGCGCGGGGTTAGTTAGGACTGAAGCTTTCTTT
TRBJ1-4 | NA | TRBV7-9 | NA | CASRENEKLFF | TGTGCCAGCCGGGAGAATGAAAAACTGTTTTTT
TRBJ2-3 | NA | TRBV11-1 | NA | CASRKDLRDTQYF | TGTGCCAGCAGAAAAGACCTCAGGGATACGCAGTATTTT